One sample yielded the 6 T cell receptor beta chains listed below, sequenced in a study of blood T cell repertoires in COVID-19. The data were produced by immunoSEQ multiplex PCR, yet TCRdb's version contains in-frame clones alone and is incomplete. The table has some 170,000 clones, 70% to 80% seen once. Sequenced material: peripheral blood. These receptors all come from a man aged 55 to 69 with acute or convalescent COVID-19.

The rearrangement joins TRBV4-1 to TRBJ1-5; D may be TRBD1 (5 bases). The CDR3 spans 17 residues. CDR1 and CDR2 (germline): MGHRA, YSYEKL. The V end lost 0 bases, the J end lost 0 bases, and 12 bases lay between the germline ends. Here the CDR3 reads CASSQDWGDLSNQPQHF. In DNA, the CDR3 is TGCGCCAGCAGCCAAGATTGGGGGGACCTTAGCAATCAGCCCCAGCATTTT.

The chain carries TRBV3-1 (or the pseudogene TRBV3-2) and TRBJ2-7, with 8 bases matching TRBD1. The ends lost 5 bases at V and 6 bases at J; junction bases unmatched: 9. Per germline, CDR1 LGHDT and CDR2 YNNKEL (reference sequence). This CDR3 spans 14 amino acids. The chain's CDR3 is CASSSYTGGAEQYF. The CDR3 DNA reads as TGTGCCAGCAGCAGCTATACAGGGGGAGCCGAGCAGTACTTC.

V is TRBV3-1 (or the pseudogene TRBV3-2) and J is TRBJ2-5; D gene unclear. Trimming removed 5 bases at V and 2 bases at J, with 12 bases between. This CDR3 has 14 residues. The germline V gene encodes CDR1 LGHDT and CDR2 YNNKEL (reference sequence). CDR3 residues: CASSFPGPQETQYF. In DNA, the CDR3 is TGTGCCAGCAGCTTCCCGGGTCCACAAGAGACCCAGTACTTC.

The chain combines TRBV7-3 with TRBJ2-2, with a tentative D call TRBD2 (6 bases). Germline V gene sequence: CDR1 SGHTA, CDR2 FQGTGA. This CDR3 spans 15 amino acids. Trimming removed 5 bases at V and 0 bases at J, with 10 bases between. DNA for the CDR3: TGTGCCAGCAGCCAACTAGCTTCGAACACCGGGGAGCTGTTTTTT. Translating gives CASSQLASNTGELFF. The whole variable domain, filled in from reference TRBV7-3 and TRBJ2-2, reads GAGVSQTPSNKVTEKGKYVELRCDPISGHTALYWYRQSLGQGPEFLIYFQGTGAADDSGLPNDRFFAVRPEGSVSTLKIQRTERGDSAVYLCASSQLASNTGELFFGEGSRLTVL.

J is TRBJ2-1 and V is TRBV6-1; 8 positions match TRBD1. Germline CDR1 is MNHNS and CDR2 is SASEGT. The CDR3 runs to 15 residues. The trim removed 1 base at V and 2 bases at J, leaving 1 base unmatched. The CDR3 sequence: CASSEVQGAYNEQFF. CDR3 in DNA: TGTGCCAGCAGTGAAGTACAGGGGGCCTACAATGAGCAGTTCTTC.

The J gene is TRBJ2-2, the V gene TRBV19; no clear D gene. CDR1 is LNHDA, CDR2 SQIVND, per germline (reference sequence). V was clipped by 4 bases and J by 6 bases, with 3 bases between them. The CDR3 length is 11 residues. CDR3 DNA sequence: TGTGCCAGTAGTACTCCCGGGGAGCTGTTTTTT. Its translation is CASSTPGELFF.